These 20 T cell receptor beta chains share one sample of origin, sequenced in a study of cytomegalovirus exposure and HLA in healthy donors (TCRdb year 2017). Libraries were constructed by the immunoSEQ multiplex PCR assay. TCRdb re-hosts the immuneACCESS table, in-frame sequences only. Its copies lack some clones; in the studies checked, an unresolved V gene accounts for under half of them, and the cause for the rest is not known. In this sample the table shows 90,000 to 150,000 clones, approximately 88% of which occur a single time. The ten largest clones add up to around 1.9% of the sample. The sequencing sample was made of PBMCs. These receptors all stem from a man between 18 and 29 years old in good health and CMV-seronegative.

The chain is built from TRBV7-7 and TRBJ2-3; 9 nucleotides match TRBD2. The CDR3 consists of 15 residues. The V segment lost 3 bases and the J segment 2 bases; nucleotides outside the gene matches: 3. Germline assignment: CDR1 SSHAT and CDR2 FNYEAQ (reference sequence). CDR3 nucleotides: TGTGCCAGCAGCTTGGCGGGGGGGACCACAGATACGCAGTATTTT. Encoded protein: CASSLAGGTTDTQYF.

The J gene is TRBJ1-2, the V gene TRBV6-1; 9 nucleotides match TRBD1. From germline, CDR1 is MNHNS and CDR2 SASEGT. The length of the CDR3 is 16 residues. Germline trimming cut 1 base from V and 4 bases from J; bases unmatched to any gene: 7. CDR3 residues: CASSEGETGGLYGYTF. The CDR3 region has the DNA TGTGCCAGCAGTGAAGGAGAAACAGGGGGCCTCTATGGCTACACCTTC.

The J gene is TRBJ1-2, the V gene TRBV29-1; tentative D call: TRBD1 (5 bases). This CDR3 comprises 13 residues. CDR1 SQVTM and CDR2 ANQGSEA come from the germline V gene. Trimming left V 4 bases short and J 6 bases short, with 15 bases between. The CDR3 DNA is TGCAGCGTTGTTACGGGGGTGGTAAATGGCTACACCTTC. Protein product: CSVVTGVVNGYTF.

The chain combines TRBV6-5 with TRBJ1-1, with D possibly TRBD1 on 6 matching bases. The CDR3 has 13 amino acids. In germline, CDR1 is MNHEY, CDR2 SVGAGI. CDR3 sequence: CASASTGWVVAFF. CDR3 coding DNA: TGTGCTTCAGCAAGTACAGGGTGGGTAGTGGCTTTCTTT.

The chain carries TRBV18 and TRBJ2-2; 9 bases are shared with TRBD2. The CDR3 loop spans 15 amino acids. Germline CDR1 reads KGHSH; CDR2 reads LQKENI. The trim removed 6 bases at V and 2 bases at J, leaving 4 bases unmatched. The CDR3 region is CASSQGTSNTGELFF. CDR3 DNA: TGTGCCAGCTCCCAAGGGACTAGCAACACCGGGGAGCTGTTTTTT.

V usage is TRBV19 and J usage is TRBJ1-2; D call uncertain. V lost 3 bases and J lost 3, with 17 bases in between. The CDR3 length is 16 residues. CDR1 is LNHDA and CDR2 is SQIVND in the germline V gene (reference sequence). The CDR3 sequence: CASSIGGGMSHYGYTF. DNA of the CDR3: TGTGCCAGTAGTATCGGCGGAGGGATGTCACACTATGGCTACACCTTC.

The chain joins TRBV11-2 to TRBJ2-7; perhaps TRBD2 as D (5 bases). Germline lookup yields CDR1 SGHAT and CDR2 FQNNGV. The V end lost 5 bases, the J end lost 7 bases, and 15 bases lay between the germline ends. The CDR3 runs 13 residues. CDR3 bases: TGTGCCAGCAGCATGGGAAATTCGGGGGAGCAGTACTTC. Its translation is CASSMGNSGEQYF. Complete variable domain (other parts from reference TRBV11-2 and TRBJ2-7): EAGVAQSPRYKIIEKRQSVAFWCNPISGHATLYWYQQILGQGPKLLIQFQNNGVVDDSQLPKDRFSAERLKGVDSTLKIQPAKLEDSAVYLCASSMGNSGEQYFGPGTRLTVT.

The V call is TRBV18, the J call TRBJ2-1, with 7 bases identical to TRBD2. The CDR3 has 14 residues. Looked up from germline, CDR1 is KGHSH and CDR2 is LQKENI. The J segment lost 4 bases and the V segment lost 3 bases, leaving 3 bases of the junction unmatched. DNA of the CDR3: TGTGCCAGCTCACCCGGGGGAGGGTACAATGAGCAGTTCTTC. Encoded protein: CASSPGGGYNEQFF.

The rearrangement uses TRBV19 and TRBJ1-1; 8 nucleotides match TRBD1. Looked up from germline, CDR1 is LNHDA and CDR2 is SQIVND (reference sequence). CDR3 size: 15 residues. The V and J ends lost 2 bases and 1 base, in that order; junction bases with no gene match: 3. The CDR3 here is CASSIRGTGNTEAFF. CDR3 in DNA: TGTGCCAGTAGTATAAGGGGGACAGGGAACACTGAAGCTTTCTTT.

The chain employs TRBV7-8 and TRBJ2-3, with D possibly matching TRBD1 (5 bases). V was clipped by 4 bases and J by 2 bases, with 13 bases between them. Looked up from germline, CDR1 is SGHVS and CDR2 is FQNEAQ. The CDR3 spans 15 residues. The CDR3 region is CASSYNRFNTDTQYF. CDR3 nucleotides: TGTGCCAGCAGCTACAACAGGTTTAACACAGATACGCAGTATTTT.

The CDR3 region is CASLAGLTMLMFF. DNA of the CDR3: TGTGCCAGCCTAGCGGGGCTCACAATGTTGATGTTCTTC. V gene TRBV7-9 combines with J gene TRBJ2-1, with TRBD2 matching over 9 bases. There are 13 residues in the CDR3. CDR1 is SEHNR, CDR2 FQNEAQ, per germline (reference sequence). V lost 8 bases and J lost 15; bases outside the gene matches: 14.

The rearrangement links TRBV27 to TRBJ2-1; no reliable D call. Germline CDR1 reads MNHEY; CDR2 reads SMNVEV (reference sequence). This CDR3 comprises 15 residues. With 2 bases removed from V and 0 bases from J, the gap between germline ends came to 8 bases. In DNA, the CDR3 is TGTGCCAGCAGTTTAGCGGAGAGCTCCTACAATGAGCAGTTCTTC. Its protein product is CASSLAESSYNEQFF.

The chain employs TRBV7-9 and TRBJ1-1, with D uncertain. CDR3 length: 13 residues. Germline CDR1 reads SEHNR; CDR2 reads FQNEAQ (reference sequence). Trimming removed 10 bases from V and 4 bases from J, with 16 bases in between. CDR3 protein: CATTISGFTEAFF. CDR3 nucleotide sequence: TGTGCCACCACTATTTCGGGGTTCACTGAAGCTTTCTTT.

The V gene is TRBV6-1, the J gene TRBJ1-6; the D is unclear. CDR1 and CDR2 from the germline V gene are MNHNS and SASEGT. Trimming took off 3 bases at V and 9 bases at J, with 9 bases between the two ends. This CDR3 has 13 amino acids. CDR3 in DNA: TGTGCCAGCAGTGACCGGAGCGGTTCACCCCTCCACTTT. It is translated as CASSDRSGSPLHF.

This rearrangement joins TRBV30 to TRBJ2-3; 9 nucleotides align to TRBD1. The CDR3 is 15 amino acids. Germline V CDR1 and CDR2: GTSNPN, SVGIG (reference sequence). V shed 4 bases and J 6 bases; nucleotides not matched to a gene: 11. The CDR3 coding sequence is TGTGCCTGGAACCGGGACAGGGCCATCTACGATACGCAGTATTTT. Translated, it gives CAWNRDRAIYDTQYF.

This clone showed up just a few times. The V call is TRBV19, the J call TRBJ2-7; TRBD1 matches at 7 bases. Germline V gene data show CDR1 as LNHDA and CDR2 as SQIVND (reference sequence). The CDR3 sequence is 16 residues long. V lost 5 bases and J lost 4; bases outside the gene matches: 14. CDR3 nucleotides: TGTGCCAGTAGTGCTACTGAACAGGGGAAGGGGTACGAGCAGTACTTC. This translates into CASSATEQGKGYEQYF.

This chain links TRBV29-1 with TRBJ2-7; a possible D gene is TRBD2 (6 bases). Germline CDR1 reads SQVTM; CDR2 reads ANQGSEA. The CDR3 is 11 amino acids. Trimming cost V 7 bases and J 6 bases, with 13 bases left between them. DNA of the CDR3: TGCAGCGCCCTACGGGGGACCGAGCAGTACTTC. Its protein product is CSALRGTEQYF.

This clone occurred a few times. V is TRBV10-2 and J is TRBJ2-7, with a possible D match to TRBD2 (6 bases). This CDR3 region has 14 residues. The V gene lost 8 bases and the J gene lost 2 bases, with 16 bases spanning the gap. Per germline, CDR1 WSHSY and CDR2 SAAADI. CDR3 protein: CASGPGPGAYEQYF. CDR3 coding DNA: TGCGCCAGCGGGCCGGGACCGGGAGCCTACGAGCAGTACTTC.

V usage is TRBV7-7 and J usage is TRBJ1-5; D not certain. V lost 1 base and J 9 bases, leaving 10 bases between the germline ends. CDR1 is SSHAT, CDR2 FNYEAQ, per germline (reference sequence). This CDR3 is built from 13 residues. CDR3: CASSLDPQAPQHF. The CDR3 bases are TGTGCCAGCAGCTTAGATCCCCAGGCGCCCCAGCATTTT. The variable domain in full, completed from reference TRBV7-7 and TRBJ1-5, reads GAGVSQSPRYKVTKRGQDVTLRCDPISSHATLYWYQQALGQGPEFLTYFNYEAQPDKSGLPSDRFSAERPEGSISTLTIQRTEQRDSAMYRCASSLDPQAPQHFGDGTRLSIL.

The gene calls are TRBV19 and TRBJ1-4; 7 bases are shared with TRBD1. Germline V gene lookup returns CDR1 LNHDA and CDR2 SQIVND (reference sequence). With 4 bases clipped from V and 7 bases from J, the junction kept 6 bases outside the gene matches. This CDR3 spans 14 amino acids. Here the CDR3 reads CASSKRQGTEKLFF. CDR3 nucleotides: TGTGCCAGTAGTAAACGACAGGGAACTGAAAAACTGTTTTTT.